The next 27 T cell receptor beta chains were all read from a single sample in a study of cytomegalovirus exposure and HLA in healthy donors. Profiled with immunoSEQ multiplex PCR; TCRdb holds only in-frame clones, not every one. This table has 120,000 or so clones, approximately 92% appearing once. The sample was PBMCs. The source of these receptors is a woman between 18 and 30 years old in good health and CMV-seronegative.

This clone was found once. V gene TRBV4-3 combines with J gene TRBJ2-6, with 8 bases fitting TRBD2. Looked up from germline, CDR1 is LGHNA and CDR2 is YSLEER. V was clipped by 1 base and J by 1 base; unmatched bases: 15. This CDR3 comprises 21 residues. CDR3: CASSQVMGLVAGSSGANVLTF. In DNA, the CDR3 is TGCGCCAGCAGCCAAGTTATGGGGTTGGTAGCGGGGAGTTCTGGGGCCAACGTCCTGACTTTC.

Details on this clone: The junction departs from the called germline gene at one end, perhaps through a read error. The chain couples TRBV11-2 to TRBJ2-7, with 8 bases identical to TRBD2. CDR1 SGHAT and CDR2 FQNNGV come from the germline V gene. CDR3 length: 14 amino acids. Here the CDR3 reads CASRPSGSSDEQYF. CDR3 sequence (DNA): TGTGCCAGCAGACCGAGCGGGAGCTCCGACGAGCAGTACTTC.

The V gene is TRBV27, the J gene TRBJ1-4; D uncertain. V lost 2 bases to trimming and J lost 0 bases, with 7 bases between them. The CDR3 extends over 15 amino acids. Germline-derived CDR1 and CDR2 are MNHEY and SMNVEV (reference sequence). As DNA, the CDR3 is TGTGCCAGCAGTTTAGCACAGCCAACTAATGAAAAACTGTTTTTT. Translating it yields CASSLAQPTNEKLFF.

The CDR3 nucleotides are TGTGCCAGCAGCCAAGGAGCGGGAAATGAGCAGTTCTTC. This translates into CASSQGAGNEQFF. The chain is built from TRBV4-2 and TRBJ2-1; 7 bases are shared with TRBD2. J was trimmed by 7 bases and V by 1 base; bases with no gene match: 1. Germline-derived CDR1 and CDR2 are LGHNA and YNFKEQ. This CDR3 contains 13 residues.

The V gene is TRBV27, the J gene TRBJ1-1; the D gene is possibly TRBD1 (5 bases). The CDR3 contains 11 residues. Trimming cost V 8 bases and J 10 bases, with 14 bases left between them. CDR1 is MNHEY, CDR2 SMNVEV, per germline (reference sequence). CDR3: CASFRGEGAFF. The CDR3 region has the DNA TGTGCCAGCTTTAGAGGGGAGGGAGCTTTCTTT.

The chain joins TRBV28 to TRBJ1-2, with D possibly TRBD1 on 5 matching bases. The ends were cut back, 4 bases at V and 4 bases at J, with 16 bases in the middle. The CDR3 is made up of 15 amino acids. CDR1 is MDHEN, CDR2 SYDVKM, per germline. The CDR3 bases are TGTGCCAGCAGTTCCCATCCGGACAAGACCTATGGCTACACCTTC. This translates into CASSSHPDKTYGYTF.

This clone showed up just once. The CDR3 sequence is CASMGLAGRNEQFF. CDR3 DNA: TGTGCCAGCATGGGGCTAGCGGGTCGCAATGAGCAGTTCTTC. This sequence joins TRBV2 and TRBJ2-1; 8 nucleotides agree with TRBD2. With V trimmed by 7 bases and J by 6 bases, 8 bases remained unmatched. The CDR3 has 14 residues. CDR1 is SNHLY and CDR2 is FYNNEI in the germline V gene.

This chain connects TRBV19 to TRBJ1-1; D remains unclear. CDR3 length: 13 residues. From germline, CDR1 is LNHDA and CDR2 SQIVND (reference sequence). The V end lost 6 bases, the J end lost 1 base, and 9 bases lay between the germline ends. CDR3 region: CASRVTENTEAFF. Written as DNA, the CDR3 is TGTGCCAGTAGGGTGACTGAGAACACTGAAGCTTTCTTT.

The V and J genes are TRBV27 and TRBJ2-2; TRBD2 matches 8 bases. The length of the CDR3 is 15 residues. V lost 6 bases to trimming and J lost 0 bases; unmatched junction nucleotides: 3. From germline, CDR1 is MNHEY and CDR2 SMNVEV (reference sequence). CDR3 DNA sequence: TGTGCCAGCAGGAGCGGGGGTGCGAACACCGGGGAGCTGTTTTTT. Protein: CASRSGGANTGELFF.

The genes are TRBV29-1 and TRBJ1-2; D unclear. This CDR3 comprises 14 residues. Germline loops: CDR1 SQVTM, CDR2 ANQGSEA. V gave up 0 bases and J gave up 5 bases, with 13 bases separating them. The CDR3 protein is CSVEDRASWYGYTF. CDR3 bases: TGCAGCGTTGAAGATCGAGCTAGCTGGTATGGCTACACCTTC.

The V and J genes are TRBV5-4 and TRBJ2-7, with D possibly being TRBD1 (6 bases). This CDR3 spans 14 amino acids. Germline CDR1 SGHNT, CDR2 YYREEE (reference sequence). V lost 2 bases and J 3 bases, leaving 12 bases between the germline ends. CDR3 region: CASSLQGEFYEQYV. CDR3 in DNA: TGTGCCAGCAGCTTACAGGGCGAATTCTACGAGCAGTACGTC.

The chain joins TRBV28 to TRBJ2-7; D call uncertain. The germline CDR1 and CDR2 sequences are MDHEN and SYDVKM. V was trimmed by 4 bases and J by 0 bases, leaving 13 bases between them. The CDR3 runs to 15 residues. CDR3 DNA: TGTGCCAGCAGTTCCACGACACCGTCCTCCTACGAGCAGTACGTC. Translation: CASSSTTPSSYEQYV.

The chain uses TRBV5-1 and TRBJ2-7; TRBD1 is a possible D gene (6 bases). V lost 5 bases and J 0 bases, leaving 12 bases between the germline ends. Germline assignment: CDR1 SGHRS and CDR2 YFSETQ. This CDR3 spans 14 amino acids. DNA for the CDR3: TGCGCCAGCAGACAGGGCCCAAGCTCCTACGAGCAGTACGTC. Protein: CASRQGPSSYEQYV.

The chain is built from TRBV6-1 and TRBJ2-1; possible D gene TRBD1, 5 bases. Per germline, CDR1 MNHNS and CDR2 SASEGT. V was cut by 2 bases and J by 15 bases, with 11 bases left in between. The CDR3 runs to 11 residues. As DNA, the CDR3 is TGTGCCAGCAGTGAATATGGCAGGGTGTTCTTC. Translating it yields CASSEYGRVFF.

The CDR3 nucleotides read TGTGCCAGCAGCCTAGCAGGATTTTCCTACAATGAGCAGTTCTTC. Residues: CASSLAGFSYNEQFF. This rearrangement joins TRBV27 to TRBJ2-1, with a possible D match to TRBD2 (5 bases). The germline gives CDR1 MNHEY, CDR2 SMNVEV (reference sequence). V gave up 6 bases and J gave up 1 base, with 13 bases separating them. The length of the CDR3 is 15 residues.

The gene calls are TRBV5-5 and TRBJ2-5, with D possibly TRBD2 on 6 matching bases. V was trimmed by 5 bases and J by 1 base, leaving 21 bases between them. In germline, CDR1 is SGHKS, CDR2 YYEKEE (reference sequence). CDR3 length equals 17 residues. The CDR3 DNA is TGTGCCAGCAGGTCCAGTCATGGAGGGACGATCCAAGAGACCCAGTACTTC. It specifies CASRSSHGGTIQETQYF.

Only one count was recorded for this clone. The V call is TRBV6-5, the J call TRBJ1-2; D might be TRBD1 (6 bases). Between the trimmed V and J ends, which lost 0 bases and 6 bases, there was a span of 14 bases. Germline CDR1 and CDR2: MNHEY and SVGAGI. The CDR3 length is 15 residues. CDR3 DNA: TGTGCCAGCAGTTACTCTACCGGGACACCGGATGGCTACACCTTC. Protein: CASSYSTGTPDGYTF.

This chain uses TRBV11-2 with TRBJ2-5, with 8 positions matching TRBD1. CDR3 length: 15 residues. Looked up from germline, CDR1 is SGHAT and CDR2 is FQNNGV. Germline trimming cut 6 bases from V and 3 bases from J; bases unmatched to any gene: 9. DNA for the CDR3: TGTGCCAGCAGACCAATCCAGGGGGCGAAAGAGACCCAGTACTTC. Protein sequence: CASRPIQGAKETQYF.

This clone has a single count. V and J are TRBV6-1 and TRBJ1-2, with 7 nucleotides matching TRBD1. Germline values: CDR1 MNHNS, CDR2 SASEGT. CDR3 size: 14 residues. The J segment lost 12 bases and the V segment lost 7 bases, leaving 17 bases of the junction unmatched. The CDR3 DNA reads as TGTGCCAGCAAGTCGGCGCAGGGGGTAGCGGAGAACACCTTC. The encoded protein is CASKSAQGVAENTF.

This clone was recorded once. This chain joins TRBV6-4 and TRBJ2-1; no firm D call. Germline assignment: CDR1 MRHNA and CDR2 SNTAGT. This CDR3 comprises 14 residues. The germline V and J ends were trimmed by 3 bases and 7 bases, with 13 bases remaining between them. Here the CDR3 DNA reads TGTGCCAGCAGTGAAGCCGAATCTCAAAATGAGCAGTTCTTC. This gives the protein CASSEAESQNEQFF.

This clone has a single count. This chain uses TRBV28 with TRBJ2-7; 7 bases agree with TRBD1. The germline gives CDR1 MDHEN, CDR2 SYDVKM. This CDR3 is 15 amino acids long. Unmatched junction bases numbered 6, after V lost 3 bases and J lost 1 base. CDR3 sequence: CASSFLTGPSYEQYF. In nucleotides, the CDR3 is TGTGCCAGCAGTTTCTTGACAGGGCCGTCCTACGAGCAGTACTTC.

J is TRBJ2-1 and V is TRBV7-9; the match to TRBD2 covers 7 bases. The CDR3 is made up of 13 amino acids. Germline CDR1 reads SEHNR; CDR2 reads FQNEAQ (reference sequence). The V and J ends lost 5 bases and 7 bases, in that order; junction bases with no gene match: 5. The CDR3 sequence: CASSGLEANEQFF. CDR3 bases: TGTGCCAGCAGCGGACTAGAAGCGAATGAGCAGTTCTTC.

This clone was detected a few times. The rearrangement links TRBV11-2 to TRBJ2-7; the match to TRBD1 covers 7 bases. The CDR3 is 15 amino acids. V dropped 1 base and J dropped 7; count of bases not matched to a gene: 10. Germline CDR1 reads SGHAT; CDR2 reads FQNNGV. The CDR3 region is CASSLGPQGEEEQYV. The CDR3 DNA is TGTGCCAGCAGCTTAGGACCCCAGGGGGAAGAAGAGCAGTACGTC.

The rearrangement uses TRBV7-8 and TRBJ2-7, with a weak D call TRBD2 (6 bases). Germline V gives CDR1 SGHVS, CDR2 FQNEAQ. This CDR3 has 14 amino acids. The V end lost 5 bases, the J end lost 4 bases, and 15 bases lay between the germline ends. CDR3 DNA: TGTGCCAGCAGCCCGAGGCGGCGGGATTACGAGCAGTACGTC. Translated, it gives CASSPRRRDYEQYV.

This chain joins TRBV6-5 and TRBJ1-1, with 7 nucleotides matching TRBD1. This CDR3 comprises 14 residues. Trimming took 7 bases from V and 4 from J; bases not matched to a gene: 9. Germline values: CDR1 MNHEY, CDR2 SVGAGI. The CDR3, as DNA: TGTGCCAGCATATTAAGGGCAGGGGGCACTGAAGCTTTCTTT. It encodes CASILRAGGTEAFF.

The chain couples TRBV2 to TRBJ2-5, with 13 bases identical to TRBD2. This CDR3 contains 15 residues. V lost 6 bases to trimming and J lost 2 bases; unmatched junction nucleotides: 3. Germline loops: CDR1 SNHLY, CDR2 FYNNEI. The CDR3, as DNA: TGTGCCAGCAGGGGGACTAGCGGGGCTCAAGAGACCCAGTACTTC. It translates to CASRGTSGAQETQYF.

Here the CDR3 DNA reads TGTGCCAGCAGTAGCTTCTCCGGGACTAATGATGAGCAGTTCTTC. It encodes CASSSFSGTNDEQFF. This chain links TRBV6-5 with TRBJ2-1; 7 bases match TRBD2. Germline CDR1 is MNHEY and CDR2 is SVGAGI. This CDR3 has 15 residues. The V segment lost 5 bases and the J segment 8 bases; nucleotides outside the gene matches: 12.